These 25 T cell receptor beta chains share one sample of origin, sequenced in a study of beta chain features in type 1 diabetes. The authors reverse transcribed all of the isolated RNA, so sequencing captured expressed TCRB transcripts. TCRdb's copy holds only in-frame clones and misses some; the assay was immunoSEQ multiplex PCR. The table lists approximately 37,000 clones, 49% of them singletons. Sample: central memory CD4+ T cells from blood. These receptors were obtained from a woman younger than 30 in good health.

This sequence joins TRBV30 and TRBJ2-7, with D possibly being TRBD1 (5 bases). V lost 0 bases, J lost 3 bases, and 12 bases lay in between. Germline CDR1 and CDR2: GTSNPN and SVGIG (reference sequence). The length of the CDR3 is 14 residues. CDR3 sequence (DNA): TGTGCCTGGAGTGTACAGGCAGCCGACTACGAGCAGTACTTC. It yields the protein CAWSVQAADYEQYF.

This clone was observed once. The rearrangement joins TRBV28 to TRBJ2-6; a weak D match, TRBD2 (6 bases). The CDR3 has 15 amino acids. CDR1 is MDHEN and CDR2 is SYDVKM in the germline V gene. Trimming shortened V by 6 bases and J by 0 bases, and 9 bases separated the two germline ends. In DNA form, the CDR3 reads TGTGCCAGCAGCGGACTATACTCTGGGGCCAACGTCCTGACTTTC. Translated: CASSGLYSGANVLTF. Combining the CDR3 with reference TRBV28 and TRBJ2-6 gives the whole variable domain DVKVTQSSRYLVKRTGEKVFLECVQDMDHENMFWYRQDPGLGLRLIYFSYDVKMKEKGDIPEGYSVSREKKERFSLILESASTNQTSMYLCASSGLYSGANVLTFGAGSRLTVL.

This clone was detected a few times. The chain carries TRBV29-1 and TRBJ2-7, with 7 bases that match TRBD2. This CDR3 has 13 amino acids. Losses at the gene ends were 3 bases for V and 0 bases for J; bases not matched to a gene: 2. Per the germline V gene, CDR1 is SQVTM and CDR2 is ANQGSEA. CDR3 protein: CSVDGGGSYEQYF. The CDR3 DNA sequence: TGCAGCGTTGACGGCGGGGGCTCCTACGAGCAGTACTTC.

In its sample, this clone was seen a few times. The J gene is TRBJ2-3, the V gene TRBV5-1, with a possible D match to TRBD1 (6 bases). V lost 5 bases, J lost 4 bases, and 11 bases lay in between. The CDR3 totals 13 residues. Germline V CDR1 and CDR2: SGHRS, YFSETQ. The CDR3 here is CASRPGGADTQYF. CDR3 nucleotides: TGCGCCAGCAGGCCTGGGGGCGCAGATACGCAGTATTTT. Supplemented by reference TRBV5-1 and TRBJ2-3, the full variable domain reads KAGVTQTPRYLIKTRGQQVTLSCSPISGHRSVSWYQQTPGQGLQFLFEYFSETQRNKGNFPGRFSGRQFSNSRSEMNVSTLELGDSALYLCASRPGGADTQYFGPGTRLTVL.

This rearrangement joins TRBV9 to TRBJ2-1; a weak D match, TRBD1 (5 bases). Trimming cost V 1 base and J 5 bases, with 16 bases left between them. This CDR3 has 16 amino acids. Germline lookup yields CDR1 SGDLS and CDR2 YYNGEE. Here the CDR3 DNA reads TGTGCCAGCAGCGTATTCACAGGTAATTTTCACAATGAGCAGTTCTTC. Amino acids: CASSVFTGNFHNEQFF. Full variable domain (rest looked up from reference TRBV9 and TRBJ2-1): DSGVTQTPKHLITATGQRVTLRCSPRSGDLSVYWYQQSLDQGLQFLIQYYNGEERAKGNILERFSAQQFPDLHSELNLSSLELGDSALYFCASSVFTGNFHNEQFFGPGTRLTVL.

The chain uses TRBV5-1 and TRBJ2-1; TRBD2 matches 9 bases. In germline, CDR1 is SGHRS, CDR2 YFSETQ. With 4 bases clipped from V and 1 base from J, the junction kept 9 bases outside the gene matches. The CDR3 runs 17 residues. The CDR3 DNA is TGCGCCAGCAGCCATTGGCGACTAGCGGAGTCCTACAATGAGCAGTTCTTC. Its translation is CASSHWRLAESYNEQFF.

The CDR3 reads CASSWDTGESGYTF. DNA for the CDR3: TGTGCCAGCAGCTGGGACACAGGAGAGAGTGGCTACACCTTC. The V and J genes are TRBV7-9 and TRBJ1-2; D is possibly TRBD1 (6 bases). The CDR3 has 14 residues. The germline CDR1 and CDR2 sequences are SEHNR and FQNEAQ (reference sequence). Trimming shortened V by 4 bases and J by 7 bases, and 16 bases separated the two germline ends.

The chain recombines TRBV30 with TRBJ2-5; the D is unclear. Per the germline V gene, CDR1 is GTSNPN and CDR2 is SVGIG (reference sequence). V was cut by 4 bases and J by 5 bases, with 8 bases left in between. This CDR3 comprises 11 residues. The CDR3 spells CAWTGGETQYF. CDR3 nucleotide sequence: TGTGCCTGGACGGGTGGGGAGACCCAGTACTTC. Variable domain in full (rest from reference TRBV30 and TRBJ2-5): SQTIHQWPATLVQPVGSPLSLECTVEGTSNPNLYWYRQAAGRGLQLLFYSVGIGQISSEVPQNLSASRPQDRQFILSSKKLLLSDSGFYLCAWTGGETQYFGPGTRLLVL.

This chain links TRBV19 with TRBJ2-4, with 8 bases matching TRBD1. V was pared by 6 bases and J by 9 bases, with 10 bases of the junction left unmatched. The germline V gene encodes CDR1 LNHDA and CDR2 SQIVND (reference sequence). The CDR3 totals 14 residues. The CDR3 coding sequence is TGTGCCAGTAGCCAGGGGGCCCTCCAAAGCATTCAGTACTTC. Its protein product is CASSQGALQSIQYF.

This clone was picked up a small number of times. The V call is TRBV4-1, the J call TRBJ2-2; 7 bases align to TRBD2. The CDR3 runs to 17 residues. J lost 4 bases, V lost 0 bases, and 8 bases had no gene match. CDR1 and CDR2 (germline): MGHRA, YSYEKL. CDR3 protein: CASSQDLTSEFTGELFF. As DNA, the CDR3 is TGCGCCAGCAGCCAAGATTTAACTAGCGAGTTCACCGGGGAGCTGTTTTTT.

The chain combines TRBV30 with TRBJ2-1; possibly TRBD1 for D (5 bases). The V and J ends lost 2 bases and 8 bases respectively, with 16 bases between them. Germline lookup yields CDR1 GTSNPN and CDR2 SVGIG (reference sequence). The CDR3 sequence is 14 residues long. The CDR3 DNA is TGTGCCTGGAGTCCCAGGGTGATGGTCGATGAGCAGTTCTTC. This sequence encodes CAWSPRVMVDEQFF.

DNA of the CDR3: TGTGCCAGCAGCTCAACAGGGCAAACTGAAGCTTTCTTT. This gives the protein CASSSTGQTEAFF. The gene calls are TRBV5-6 and TRBJ1-1; possibly TRBD1 for D (6 bases). Trimming stripped 3 bases from V and 5 bases from J, with 11 bases between. CDR3 length equals 13 residues. Germline V CDR1 and CDR2: SGHDT, YYEEEE. Full variable domain (missing parts from reference TRBV5-6 and TRBJ1-1): DAGVTQSPTHLIKTRGQQVTLRCSPKSGHDTVSWYQQALGQGPQFIFQYYEEEERQRGNFPDRFSGHQFPNYSSELNVNALLLGDSALYLCASSSTGQTEAFFGQGTRLTVV.

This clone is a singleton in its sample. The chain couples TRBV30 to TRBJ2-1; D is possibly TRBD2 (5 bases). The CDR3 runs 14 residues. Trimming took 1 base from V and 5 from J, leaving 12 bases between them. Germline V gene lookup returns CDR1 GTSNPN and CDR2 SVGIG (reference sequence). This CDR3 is CAWSGLTLNNEQFF. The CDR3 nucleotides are TGTGCCTGGAGTGGACTAACTCTAAACAATGAGCAGTTCTTC.

DNA for the CDR3: TGCGCCAGCAGCCCCGTAGGGGTAGTTGATACGCAGTATTTT. It encodes CASSPVGVVDTQYF. The chain employs TRBV5-1 and TRBJ2-3; weak D call: TRBD1 (5 bases). The CDR3 contains 14 residues. V was clipped by 4 bases and J by 6 bases, with 15 bases between them. CDR1 is SGHRS and CDR2 is YFSETQ in the germline V gene. The full variable domain, with the rest looked up from reference TRBV5-1 and TRBJ2-3, is KAGVTQTPRYLIKTRGQQVTLSCSPISGHRSVSWYQQTPGQGLQFLFEYFSETQRNKGNFPGRFSGRQFSNSRSEMNVSTLELGDSALYLCASSPVGVVDTQYFGPGTRLTVL.

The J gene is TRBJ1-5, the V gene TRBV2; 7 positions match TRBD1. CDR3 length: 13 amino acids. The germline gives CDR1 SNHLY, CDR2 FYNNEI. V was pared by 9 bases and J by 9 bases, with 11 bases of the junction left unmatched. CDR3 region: CASTGQARGPQHF. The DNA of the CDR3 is TGTGCCAGTACAGGACAGGCCCGGGGGCCCCAGCATTTT.

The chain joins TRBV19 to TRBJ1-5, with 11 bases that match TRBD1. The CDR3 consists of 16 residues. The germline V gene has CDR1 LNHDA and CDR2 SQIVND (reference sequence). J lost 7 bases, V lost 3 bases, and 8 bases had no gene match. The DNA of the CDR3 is TGTGCCAGTAGTATCAAAGGACAGGGGGCGGGGCAGCCCCAGCATTTT. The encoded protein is CASSIKGQGAGQPQHF.

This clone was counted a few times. The CDR3, as DNA: TGTGCCACGGGAATGGGGGGGAGAAACACTGAAGCTTTCTTT. Protein product: CATGMGGRNTEAFF. This chain links TRBV10-3 with TRBJ1-1; tentative D call: TRBD1 (5 bases). The CDR3 sequence is 14 residues long. V was pared by 10 bases and J by 2 bases, with 17 bases between. Germline CDR1 ENHRY, CDR2 SYGVKD.

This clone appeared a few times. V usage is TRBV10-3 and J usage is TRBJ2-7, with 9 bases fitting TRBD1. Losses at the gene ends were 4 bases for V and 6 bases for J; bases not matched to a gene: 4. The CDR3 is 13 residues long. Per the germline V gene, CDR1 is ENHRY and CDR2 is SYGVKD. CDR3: CAISGTGAGEQYF. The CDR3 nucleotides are TGTGCCATCAGTGGGACAGGGGCGGGCGAGCAGTACTTC.

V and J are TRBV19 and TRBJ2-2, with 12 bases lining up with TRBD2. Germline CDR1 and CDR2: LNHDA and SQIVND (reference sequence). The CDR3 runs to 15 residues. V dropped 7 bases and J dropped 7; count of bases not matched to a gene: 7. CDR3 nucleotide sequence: TGTGCCAGTACTGGACTAGCGGGAATCTTCGGGGAGCTGTTTTTT. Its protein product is CASTGLAGIFGELFF.

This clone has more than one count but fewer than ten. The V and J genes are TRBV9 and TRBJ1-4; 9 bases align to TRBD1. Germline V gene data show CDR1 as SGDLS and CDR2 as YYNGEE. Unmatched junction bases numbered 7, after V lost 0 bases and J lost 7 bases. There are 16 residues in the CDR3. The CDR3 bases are TGTGCCAGCAGCGTAGGGACAGGGGTAAGGGGTGAAAAACTGTTTTTT. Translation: CASSVGTGVRGEKLFF.

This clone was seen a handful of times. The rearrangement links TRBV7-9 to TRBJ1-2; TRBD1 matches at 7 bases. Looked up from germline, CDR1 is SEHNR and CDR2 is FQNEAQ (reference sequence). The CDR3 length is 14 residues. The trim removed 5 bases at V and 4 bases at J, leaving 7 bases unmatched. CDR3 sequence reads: CASSQTGRIYGYTF. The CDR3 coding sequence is TGTGCCAGCAGCCAGACAGGGAGGATCTATGGCTACACCTTC.

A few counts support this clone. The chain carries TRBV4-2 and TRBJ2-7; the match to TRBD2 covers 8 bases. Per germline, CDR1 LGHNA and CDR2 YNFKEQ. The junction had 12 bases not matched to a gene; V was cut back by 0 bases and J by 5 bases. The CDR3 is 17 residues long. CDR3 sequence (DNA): TGTGCCAGCAGCCAAGATGGAAGGGCTAGCGGGCAAAACGAGCAGTACTTC. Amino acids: CASSQDGRASGQNEQYF.

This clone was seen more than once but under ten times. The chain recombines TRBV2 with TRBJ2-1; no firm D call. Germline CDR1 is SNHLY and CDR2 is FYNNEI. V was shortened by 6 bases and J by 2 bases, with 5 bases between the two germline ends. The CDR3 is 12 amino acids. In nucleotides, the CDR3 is TGTGCCAGCAGCCCTGCCTACAATGAGCAGTTCTTC. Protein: CASSPAYNEQFF.

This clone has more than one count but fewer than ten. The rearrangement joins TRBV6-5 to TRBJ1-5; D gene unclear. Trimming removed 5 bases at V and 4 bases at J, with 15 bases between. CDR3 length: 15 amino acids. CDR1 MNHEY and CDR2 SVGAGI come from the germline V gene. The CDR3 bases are TGTGCCAGCAGTGCTAGCCCTGCGGGGAATCAGCCCCAGCATTTT. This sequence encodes CASSASPAGNQPQHF.

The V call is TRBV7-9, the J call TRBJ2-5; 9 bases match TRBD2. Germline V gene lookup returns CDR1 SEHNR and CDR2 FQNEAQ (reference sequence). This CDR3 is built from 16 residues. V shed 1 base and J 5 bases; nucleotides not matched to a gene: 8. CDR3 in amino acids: CASSLVLSGSGETQYF. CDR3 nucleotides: TGTGCCAGCAGCTTAGTGCTTAGCGGGAGTGGTGAGACCCAGTACTTC. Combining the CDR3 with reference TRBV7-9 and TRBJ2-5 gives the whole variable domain DTGVSQNPRHKITKRGQNVTFRCDPISEHNRLYWYRQTLGQGPEFLTYFQNEAQLEKSRLLSDRFSAERPKGSFSTLEIQRTEQGDSAMYLCASSLVLSGSGETQYFGPGTRLLVL.